Listed below are T cell receptor beta chains from one sample, sequenced in a study of cytomegalovirus exposure and HLA in healthy donors. The assay was immunoSEQ multiplex PCR, and TCRdb's table has in-frame clones only and misses some. The sample records some 190,000 clones, around four fifths being singletons. Sequencing input: PBMCs. The receptors here all came from a man aged 40-49 years in good health and CMV-seropositive. CDR3s include the opening cysteine and the closing phenylalanine or tryptophan. The D gene is left open where the match is weak. Expanded clones get a size class; other rows say once, few or many, or leave the size out.

J gene	V gene	D gene	clone size	CDR3 DNA	CDR3 protein
TRBJ2-7	TRBV9	NA	NA	TGTGCCAGCAGCGTCCGAGCGGGCCTTGGGAAGTACTTC	CASSVRAGLGKYF
TRBJ1-2	TRBV29-1	NA	once	TGCAGCGTTGTCGTGGCATCTAACTATGGCTACACCTTC	CSVVVASNYGYTF
TRBJ1-1	TRBV5-1	NA	NA	TGCGCCAGCAGCCTTGACAGGTTAGAACGAGCTTTCTTT	CASSLDRLERAFF
TRBJ1-1	TRBV5-8	NA	NA	TGTGCCAGCAGCTTAGGGACACCTGCGAGGACTGAAGCTTTCTTT	CASSLGTPARTEAFF
TRBJ1-1	TRBV7-8	TRBD1	few	TGTGCCAGCAGCGACGACTACAGGGGAATTGGCGCTGAAGCTTTCTTT	CASSDDYRGIGAEAFF
TRBJ2-6	TRBV5-1	TRBD2	NA	TGCGCCAGCAGCACGCTAGCGGGAGGGGGGTCCGGGGCCAACGTCCTGACTTTC	CASSTLAGGGSGANVLTF
TRBJ2-7	TRBV5-1	NA	NA	TGCGCCAGCAGCTTAGGAGGGCCGAGCGAGCAGTACTTC	CASSLGGPSEQYF
TRBJ2-4	TRBV7-9	NA	few	TGTGCCAGCAGCTTAGATACCGGGGGAAAAGGGATTCAGTACTTC	CASSLDTGGKGIQYF
TRBJ1-2	TRBV28	TRBD1	few	TGTGCCAGCACTAAGACAGGGGACTATGGCTACACCTTC	CASTKTGDYGYTF
TRBJ2-7	TRBV11-2	NA	NA	TGTGCCAGCAGCTTCCCGGGGAGTCCGCCAGGCGAGCAGTACTTC	CASSFPGSPPGEQYF
TRBJ1-1	TRBV9	NA	once	TGTGCCAGCAGCCCTAGGGGCACTTCGAACACTGAAGCTTTCTTT	CASSPRGTSNTEAFF
TRBJ2-1	TRBV28	TRBD2	NA	TGTGCCAGCAGACGCCACCGGGCTAGCGGTAACAATGAGCAGTTCTTC	CASRRHRASGNNEQFF
TRBJ2-7	TRBV6-5	NA	NA	TGTGCCAGCAGCCGCGGACAGTCGGGCGAGCAGTACTTC	CASSRGQSGEQYF
TRBJ1-1	TRBV5-1	NA	NA	TGCGCCAGCAGCTTGATCCCCGCCGGCGGCACTGAAGCTTTCTTT	CASSLIPAGGTEAFF
TRBJ2-1	TRBV4-1	TRBD2	NA	TGCGCCAGCAGCCAAGGGACTAGCGGGCTCAATGAGCAGTTCTTC	CASSQGTSGLNEQFF
TRBJ2-1	TRBV7-2	TRBD1	NA	TGTGCCAGCAGCACCCCTGGGACAGATTTATTGGATGAGCAGTTCTTC	CASSTPGTDLLDEQFF
TRBJ2-2	TRBV9	NA	NA	TGTGCCAGCCTCGGACATGGTGGGGACACCGGGGAGCTGTTTTTT	CASLGHGGDTGELFF
TRBJ2-2	TRBV10-3	TRBD1	NA	TGTGCCATCAGTAAGGACAGGGGGCCGAGCACCGGGGAGCTGTTTTTT	CAISKDRGPSTGELFF
TRBJ1-1	TRBV7-9	NA	once	TGTGCCAGCAGCTTGGGCGACTGGGGGCGTGCTTTCTTT	CASSLGDWGRAFF
TRBJ2-1	TRBV6-6	NA	few	TGTGCCAGCAGTTACTCTTCCCTAGAGGATGAGCAGTTCTTC	CASSYSSLEDEQFF
TRBJ2-2	TRBV10-3	NA	NA	TGTGCCATCGGGGCAGCGAACACCGGGGAGCTGTTTTTT	CAIGAANTGELFF
TRBJ1-1	TRBV9	NA	once	TGTGCCAGCAGCGTATCGGGTCAAGCGGACACTGAAGCTTTCTTT	CASSVSGQADTEAFF
TRBJ1-2	TRBV28	TRBD1	NA	TGTGCCAGCAGTTTAACAGGGGGCCTTGGCTACACCTTC	CASSLTGGLGYTF
TRBJ2-7	TRBV4-1	NA	NA	TGCGCCAGCAGCCAAGGGGTCTCGAGGGTTGACTACGAGCAGTACTTC	CASSQGVSRVDYEQYF
TRBJ2-5	TRBV7-9	TRBD2	NA	TGTGCCAGCAGCCACCTCCCGGGAGGGGCGGGAGAAGAGACCCAGTACTTC	CASSHLPGGAGEETQYF
TRBJ2-3	TRBV7-2	TRBD1	NA	TGTGCCAGCAGCTTCCTACGGGACAGGGGGTATACGCAGTATTTT	CASSFLRDRGYTQYF
TRBJ1-2	TRBV6-1	NA	NA	TGTGCCAGCAGTGACAGGGTGGTTGGCTACACCTTC	CASSDRVVGYTF
TRBJ1-5	TRBV27	NA	NA	TGTGCCAGCAGAGCCTGGGACAACTCCCCGCAGCCCCAGCATTTT	CASRAWDNSPQPQHF
TRBJ2-4	TRBV2	TRBD1	NA	TGTGCCAGCAGTCCGGGACAGGGATCCACCAAAAACATTCAGTACTTC	CASSPGQGSTKNIQYF